A single sample is the source of the 27 T cell receptor beta chains below, sequenced in a study of persistence of HIV-infected CD4 T cells. This was the immunoSEQ version 4 assay in survey mode. Measured with immunoSEQ multiplex PCR; TCRdb has only the in-frame clones, and not every one. The sample consists of 24,000 or so clones, 74% of them appearing once. For these receptors, no antigen is known. Cells were stimulated with overlapping HIV-1 Gag 15-mer peptides. Sorting of responding CD4+ T cells relied on upregulated CD40 ligand together with CD69. The sequencing here drew on CD4+ T cells sorted from PBMCs after roughly 18-hour stimulation, taken from a patient who received antiretroviral therapy. The origin of the receptors is an adult man with HIV who was CMV-seropositive.

This clone has only one observation. The chain couples TRBV7-3 to TRBJ2-3; the match to TRBD1 covers 9 bases. Germline V lookup: CDR1 SGHTA, CDR2 FQGTGA. V dropped 5 bases and J dropped 3; count of bases not matched to a gene: 6. CDR3 size: 15 residues. CDR3 DNA: TGTGCCAGCAGCCCCCAAGGACAGGGGACAGATACGCAGTATTTT. Protein product: CASSPQGQGTDTQYF.

There are a few counts of this clone. The chain carries TRBV2 and TRBJ1-5; 7 bases agree with TRBD1. The CDR3 length is 15 residues. Per the germline V gene, CDR1 is SNHLY and CDR2 is FYNNEI. Trimming at V came to 11 bases and at J to 0 bases, leaving 10 bases not matched to a gene. CDR3 DNA sequence: TGTGCCGGGACCTGGGACAGCAATAGCAATCAGCCCCAGCATTTT. Encoded protein: CAGTWDSNSNQPQHF.

J is TRBJ1-5 and V is TRBV5-5; possible D gene TRBD1, 5 bases. Deletions cut 5 bases from V and 7 bases from J, with 19 bases between. Per germline, CDR1 SGHKS and CDR2 YYEKEE (reference sequence). The CDR3 loop spans 15 amino acids. The DNA for the CDR3 is TGTGCCAGCAGTTCGACAGTAGATCCTATACAGCCCCAGCATTTT. The encoded protein is CASSSTVDPIQPQHF. The full variable domain, with the rest looked up from reference TRBV5-5 and TRBJ1-5, is DAGVTQSPTHLIKTRGQQVTLRCSPISGHKSVSWYQQVLGQGPQFIFQYYEKEERGRGNFPDRFSARQFPNYSSELNVNALLLGDSALYLCASSSTVDPIQPQHFGDGTRLSIL.

The chain combines TRBV19 with TRBJ1-6; D is unresolved. Trimming removed 3 bases from V and 7 bases from J, with 10 bases in between. Germline CDR1 is LNHDA and CDR2 is SQIVND (reference sequence). This CDR3 region has 14 residues. The CDR3 reads CASSMVVRNSPLHF. In nucleotides, the CDR3 is TGTGCCAGTAGTATGGTAGTGAGGAATTCACCCCTCCACTTT.

Only a few counts were recorded for this clone. V gene TRBV5-4 combines with J gene TRBJ1-2, with 8 bases fitting TRBD1. The CDR3 has 14 amino acids. V shed 4 bases and J 0 bases; nucleotides not matched to a gene: 2. Germline values: CDR1 SGHNT, CDR2 YYREEE (reference sequence). As DNA, the CDR3 is TGTGCCAGCAGCACGGACAGGGCTAACTATGGCTACACCTTC. Translated, it gives CASSTDRANYGYTF.

The chain links TRBV7-2 to TRBJ2-1, with D uncertain. Germline CDR1 and CDR2: SGHTA and FQGNSA. The CDR3 is made up of 16 amino acids. The germline V and J ends were trimmed by 0 bases and 2 bases, with 11 bases remaining between them. Here the CDR3 reads CASSLAAGLPYNEQFF. CDR3 DNA: TGTGCCAGCAGCTTAGCGGCAGGTTTGCCCTACAATGAGCAGTTCTTC.

The chain links TRBV10-2 to TRBJ1-5; D gene ambiguous. CDR3 length: 14 amino acids. Germline V CDR1 and CDR2: WSHSY, SAAADI. V lost 3 bases and J 2 bases, leaving 8 bases between the germline ends. The CDR3 here is CASSDKDRNQPQHF. CDR3 nucleotides: TGCGCCAGCAGTGATAAAGACCGCAATCAGCCCCAGCATTTT.

CDR3 region: CASSLRSGRTDTQYF. CDR3 DNA sequence: TGTGCCAGCAGCTTAAGGTCCGGACGCACAGATACGCAGTATTTT. V is TRBV7-2 and J is TRBJ2-3, with D unresolved. CDR3 length: 15 amino acids. V was trimmed by 2 bases and J by 1 base, leaving 10 bases between them. Germline assignment: CDR1 SGHTA and CDR2 FQGNSA.

This sequence joins TRBV20-1 and TRBJ2-3; D ambiguous. Germline CDR1 DFQATT, CDR2 SNEGSKA (reference sequence). This CDR3 spans 18 amino acids. V was shortened by 3 bases and J by 0 bases, with 22 bases between the two germline ends. The CDR3 here is CSASILHGVGSSTDTQYF. Written as DNA, the CDR3 is TGCAGTGCTAGTATACTTCACGGAGTAGGTTCTAGCACAGATACGCAGTATTTT.

This chain joins TRBV27 and TRBJ1-1; no clear D gene. V was cut by 4 bases and J by 1 base, with 10 bases left in between. Germline CDR1 is MNHEY and CDR2 is SMNVEV (reference sequence). The CDR3 has 14 amino acids. CDR3 in DNA: TGTGCCAGCAGTTCGGGTGGCCAGAACACTGAAGCTTTCTTT. Protein: CASSSGGQNTEAFF.

This clone is a singleton in its sample. The J gene is TRBJ2-5, the V gene TRBV29-1; maybe TRBD2 (6 bases). V was trimmed by 7 bases and J by 1 base, leaving 10 bases between them. The CDR3 contains 12 residues. The germline CDR1 and CDR2 sequences are SQVTM and ANQGSEA. In nucleotides, the CDR3 is TGCAGCGAGGGGAGGTTCCAAGAGACCCAGTACTTC. This gives the protein CSEGRFQETQYF.

The CDR3 protein is CASSVHGYPYNEQFF. The CDR3 DNA follows: TGTGCCAGCAGCGTACACGGGTACCCCTACAATGAGCAGTTCTTC. V usage is TRBV11-2 and J usage is TRBJ2-1; D is undetermined. The CDR3 runs 15 residues. Germline CDR1 reads SGHAT; CDR2 reads FQNNGV. Trimming stripped 5 bases from V and 2 bases from J, with 13 bases between.

This clone was counted a few times. The chain uses TRBV28 and TRBJ2-7, with 15 bases that match TRBD2. Germline assignment: CDR1 MDHEN and CDR2 SYDVKM. This CDR3 spans 18 amino acids. J gave up 0 bases and V 7 bases, and 10 bases lay outside the gene matches. The CDR3 region has the DNA TGTGCCAGCACCAACATCGGGACTAGCGGGGGGCGCTCCTACGAGCAGTACTTC. Translating it yields CASTNIGTSGGRSYEQYF.

The chain carries TRBV3-1 (or the pseudogene TRBV3-2) and TRBJ2-7, with D possibly being TRBD2 (7 bases). The V gene's germline CDR1 is LGHDT and CDR2 YNNKEL (reference sequence). The CDR3 has 15 residues. Trimming pared 4 bases from V and 0 bases from J, leaving 13 bases between. The CDR3 coding sequence is TGTGCCAGCAGCCGCGGCGGGGGCAGCTCCTACGAGCAGTACTTC. Translated, it gives CASSRGGGSSYEQYF.

This rearrangement joins TRBV7-9 to TRBJ2-4; a weak D match, TRBD1 (5 bases). Germline CDR1 is SEHNR and CDR2 is FQNEAQ (reference sequence). The CDR3 length is 14 residues. Trimming stripped 9 bases from V and 5 bases from J, with 17 bases between. The CDR3 reads CARKQTGPQNIQYF. The CDR3 coding sequence is TGTGCCAGAAAACAAACAGGTCCCCAAAACATTCAGTACTTC.

This sequence joins TRBV7-2 and TRBJ2-1, with 11 bases aligning to TRBD2. CDR1 is SGHTA and CDR2 is FQGNSA in the germline V gene. This CDR3 contains 15 residues. Unmatched junction bases numbered 7, after V lost 6 bases and J lost 6 bases. The CDR3 protein is CASRRTSGGANEQFF. DNA of the CDR3: TGTGCCAGCAGGCGAACTAGCGGGGGAGCCAATGAGCAGTTCTTC. Variable domain in full (rest from reference TRBV7-2 and TRBJ2-1): GAGVSQSPSNKVTEKGKDVELRCDPISGHTALYWYRQSLGQGLEFLIYFQGNSAPDKSGLPSDRFSAERTGGSVSTLTIQRTQQEDSAVYLCASRRTSGGANEQFFGPGTRLTVL.

This chain connects TRBV19 to TRBJ2-7; the D gene is possibly TRBD1 (6 bases). The CDR3 totals 15 residues. Deletions cut 2 bases from V and 7 bases from J, with 18 bases between. Germline-derived CDR1 and CDR2 are LNHDA and SQIVND (reference sequence). The CDR3 DNA reads TGTGCCAGTAGTATATCTCGACAGGCTGGTCGAGAGCAGTACTTC. Translation: CASSISRQAGREQYF.

The rearrangement joins TRBV4-2 to TRBJ1-2; 8 bases match TRBD1. From germline, CDR1 is LGHNA and CDR2 YNFKEQ. This CDR3 is 16 amino acids long. J lost 2 bases, V lost 4 bases, and 9 bases had no gene match. CDR3 protein: CASSPSKDRENYGYTF. The CDR3 nucleotides read TGTGCCAGCAGCCCCTCGAAGGACAGGGAAAACTATGGCTACACCTTC.

This rearrangement joins TRBV11-3 to TRBJ2-1; no definite D call. Germline assignment: CDR1 SGHNT and CDR2 YENEEA. Trimming took 2 bases from V and 8 from J, leaving 10 bases between them. The CDR3 is 13 amino acids. CDR3 sequence (DNA): TGTGCCAGCAGCTTATTGGCCAGCCATGAGCAGTTCTTC. Its protein is CASSLLASHEQFF.

The rearrangement links TRBV19 to TRBJ1-2, with a tentative D call TRBD1 (5 bases). Trimming cost V 7 bases and J 1 base, with 10 bases left between them. There are 13 residues in the CDR3. Per germline, CDR1 LNHDA and CDR2 SQIVND (reference sequence). The CDR3 DNA follows: TGTGCCAGTAACTTGGGGGTTAACTATGGCTACACCTTC. This translates into CASNLGVNYGYTF.

The chain joins TRBV5-6 to TRBJ2-1; D may correspond to TRBD1 or TRBD2 (5 bases each). This CDR3 is built from 19 residues. The V and J ends lost 2 bases and 7 bases respectively, with 28 bases between them. Germline CDR1 is SGHDT and CDR2 is YYEEEE. The CDR3 region is CASSLTGPRRTLVQNEQFF. DNA for the CDR3: TGTGCCAGCAGCTTAACGGGACCAAGGCGAACACTAGTCCAAAATGAGCAGTTCTTC.

The V gene is TRBV7-9, the J gene TRBJ2-7; the D is unclear. V was trimmed by 5 bases and J by 2 bases, leaving 7 bases between them. CDR1 SEHNR and CDR2 FQNEAQ come from the germline V gene (reference sequence). This CDR3 region has 12 residues. CDR3 DNA: TGTGCCAGCAGCCTACCCCCCTACGAGCAGTACTTC. Translated: CASSLPPYEQYF.

J is TRBJ1-1 and V is TRBV7-2; TRBD1 is a possible D gene (6 bases). The CDR3 has 13 residues. Germline assignment: CDR1 SGHTA and CDR2 FQGNSA. V was pared by 4 bases and J by 4 bases, with 10 bases between. The CDR3 DNA sequence: TGTGCCAGCAGCTCAAGGGGGGGCACTGAAGCTTTCTTT. It is translated as CASSSRGGTEAFF.

The CDR3 is CASSQGQDYGYTF. The CDR3 DNA is TGTGCCAGCAGCCAAGGACAGGACTATGGCTACACCTTC. The V gene is TRBV7-9, the J gene TRBJ1-2; 7 nucleotides agree with TRBD1. Unmatched junction bases numbered 3, after V lost 5 bases and J lost 3 bases. Germline V gene sequence: CDR1 SEHNR, CDR2 FQNEAQ (reference sequence). This CDR3 has 13 amino acids.

J is TRBJ2-1 and V is TRBV3-1 (or the pseudogene TRBV3-2); no definite D call. Trimming removed 1 base from V and 12 bases from J, with 25 bases in between. Germline V gene lookup returns CDR1 LGHDT and CDR2 YNNKEL (reference sequence). The CDR3 is made up of 17 amino acids. The CDR3 spells CASSQGRVKGMVEWQFF. Written as DNA, the CDR3 is TGTGCCAGCAGCCAAGGGCGTGTGAAGGGAATGGTGGAGTGGCAGTTCTTC.

CDR3: CASSRQSGELFF. The DNA of the CDR3 is TGTGCCAGCTCACGCCAGAGCGGGGAGCTGTTTTTT. This chain connects TRBV18 to TRBJ2-2, with D hard to call. With 4 bases removed from V and 7 bases from J, the gap between germline ends came to 7 bases. This CDR3 has 12 amino acids. The V gene's germline CDR1 is KGHSH and CDR2 LQKENI.

V is TRBV2 and J is TRBJ2-3; 9 nucleotides match TRBD1. J lost 3 bases, V lost 2 bases, and 6 bases had no gene match. There are 16 residues in the CDR3. Germline assignment: CDR1 SNHLY and CDR2 FYNNEI. As DNA, the CDR3 is TGTGCCAGCAGTGAAAAAGGGACAGGGTTGACAGATACGCAGTATTTT. Encoded protein: CASSEKGTGLTDTQYF.